This T cell receptor (beta chain) was recorded in a study of T cell repertoires in cytomegalovirus infection. Study results and limitations: Dominating the ex vivo response were HLA-C-restricted CMV-specific TCR beta clonotypes.

TCRdb passed the reads through MiXCR, listing each CDR3 protein once. The table lists over 250,000 distinct CDR3 sequences, roughly a fifth of them singletons. Per the germline V gene, CDR1 is SGHTA and CDR2 is FQGNSA. Losses at the gene ends were 2 bases for V and 0 bases for J; bases not matched to a gene: 5. The CDR3 extends over 16 amino acids. This clonotype was observed many times. No antigen is known for it. This specimen was cultured PBMCs, taken from culture after CMV antigen stimulation. The J gene is TRBJ2-3, the V gene TRBV7-2; 7 bases match TRBD2. The receptor comes from a human donor in good health (CMV status not recorded). Some clones in this sample may be carry-over from other donors' samples. Here the CDR3 reads CASSLRAGESTDTQYF. The CDR3 nucleotides read TGTGCCAGCAGCTTAAGGGCGGGAGAGAGCACAGATACGCAGTATTTT.